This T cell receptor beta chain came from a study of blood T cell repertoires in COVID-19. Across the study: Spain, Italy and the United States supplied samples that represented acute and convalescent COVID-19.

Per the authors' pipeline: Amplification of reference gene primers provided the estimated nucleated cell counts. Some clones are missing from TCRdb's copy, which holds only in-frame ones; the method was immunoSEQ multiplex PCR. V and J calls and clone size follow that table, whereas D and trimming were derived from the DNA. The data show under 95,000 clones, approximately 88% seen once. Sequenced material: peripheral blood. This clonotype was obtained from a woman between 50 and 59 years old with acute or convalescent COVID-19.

CDR3 in DNA: TGTGCCAGCAGCTTTGGGACAGGGGGAACTGGGTCCTACAATGAGCAGTTCTTC. Translation gives CASSFGTGGTGSYNEQFF. V usage is TRBV5-6 and J usage is TRBJ2-1, with 11 bases fitting TRBD1. The V and J ends lost 2 bases and 1 base, in that order; junction bases with no gene match: 8. The CDR3 extends over 18 amino acids. Germline V lookup: CDR1 SGHDT, CDR2 YYEEEE.